This T cell receptor (beta chain) was profiled in a study of control samples from healthy donors and cancer patients. The repertoire was sequenced with immunoSEQ multiplex PCR; TCRdb's copy has only in-frame clones and lacks some. The sample includes some 150,000 clones, around 92% seen only once; the top ten take about 3%. This clone was detected only a few times. Germline V CDR1 and CDR2: SGHTA, FQGTGA. V was clipped by 8 bases and J by 5 bases, with 9 bases between them. This CDR3 contains 12 residues. The clonotype was recovered from a man younger than 40 in good health. V usage is TRBV7-3 and J usage is TRBJ2-2; no clear D gene. Sequences were obtained from blood. CDR3 DNA: TGTGCCAGCTCCCATCGGACCGGGGAGCTGTTTTTT. It codes for CASSHRTGELFF. Full variable domain (outside the CDR3, taken from reference TRBV7-3 and TRBJ2-2): GAGVSQTPSNKVTEKGKYVELRCDPISGHTALYWYRQSLGQGPEFLIYFQGTGAADDSGLPNDRFFAVRPEGSVSTLKIQRTERGDSAVYLCASSHRTGELFFGEGSRLTVL.